This entry lists 30 T cell receptor beta chains sequenced from one sample in a study of blood T cell repertoires in COVID-19 (dated by TCRdb to the early 2020s). Library preparation used the immunoSEQ multiplex PCR assay. This is the immuneACCESS table as TCRdb keeps it, with only in-frame sequences that have V and J called. A part of the clones is gone; compared with another copy, unresolved V genes explain less than half, and the rest is unexplained. Here the sample has over 200,000 clones; about nine tenths occur a single time. The top ten hold approximately 2.8% of the sample. Sequencing input: PBMCs or T cells enriched from blood (not recorded which). These receptors all come from a woman aged 45-59 years in a cohort exposed to, infected with or recovered from COVID-19 (not recorded which).

This chain uses TRBV6-5 with TRBJ1-5, with TRBD1 matching over 7 bases. Germline trimming cut 6 bases from V and 7 bases from J; bases unmatched to any gene: 9. The CDR3 is 14 amino acids. CDR1 is MNHEY and CDR2 is SVGAGI in the germline V gene. CDR3 residues: CASSRRQGGQPQHF. Here the CDR3 DNA reads TGTGCCAGCAGCCGCAGACAGGGTGGGCAGCCCCAGCATTTT.

The rearrangement links TRBV6-5 to TRBJ2-7, with D perhaps TRBD1 (5 bases). The germline gives CDR1 MNHEY, CDR2 SVGAGI. V was shortened by 1 base and J by 6 bases, with 13 bases between the two germline ends. CDR3 length: 14 residues. The CDR3 spells CASSYLVGRTEQYF. In DNA form, the CDR3 reads TGTGCCAGCAGTTACTTAGTGGGGCGAACCGAGCAGTACTTC.

The chain uses TRBV7-9 and TRBJ1-2, with TRBD1 as a possible D gene (6 bases). The germline gives CDR1 SEHNR, CDR2 FQNEAQ (reference sequence). This CDR3 has 13 residues. Trimming removed 7 bases from V and 3 bases from J, with 12 bases in between. The chain's CDR3 is CASTSRGHYGYTF. CDR3 bases: TGTGCCAGCACCTCCAGGGGCCACTATGGCTACACCTTC.

The J gene is TRBJ2-7, the V gene TRBV7-2; D ambiguous. Germline CDR1 SGHTA, CDR2 FQGNSA. V was cut by 0 bases and J by 9 bases, with 15 bases left in between. The CDR3 totals 14 residues. For the CDR3, the DNA is TGTGCCAGCAGCTTAGCCCCGCTCCGGGTGGGGCAGTACTTC. It is translated as CASSLAPLRVGQYF.

The CDR3 coding sequence is TGTGCCAGCTCACGAGACAGGGGGGAGCAGTTCTTC. Amino acid sequence: CASSRDRGEQFF. The rearrangement uses TRBV18 and TRBJ2-1; 9 bases map to TRBD1. This CDR3 is 12 amino acids long. The V and J ends lost 4 bases and 10 bases, in that order; junction bases with no gene match: 2. Germline V lookup: CDR1 KGHSH, CDR2 LQKENI.

The rearrangement uses TRBV5-1 and TRBJ1-1, with a weak D call TRBD1 (5 bases). Germline CDR1 reads SGHRS; CDR2 reads YFSETQ. This CDR3 contains 14 residues. V was trimmed by 4 bases and J by 3 bases, leaving 13 bases between them. CDR3 in amino acids: CASSISGGYTEAFF. DNA of the CDR3: TGCGCCAGCAGCATTAGTGGGGGGTACACTGAAGCTTTCTTT.

This clone turned up a few times. The chain has TRBV19 and TRBJ1-3; perhaps TRBD1 as D (5 bases). Germline assignment: CDR1 LNHDA and CDR2 SQIVND (reference sequence). The CDR3 is made up of 17 amino acids. Trimming cost V 3 bases and J 0 bases, with 15 bases left between them. The CDR3 nucleotides are TGTGCCAGTAGTATTGCCCAGGGCCTCATCTCTGGAAACACCATATATTTT. Translation: CASSIAQGLISGNTIYF.

This clone was seen only a few times. The rearrangement links TRBV3-1 (or the pseudogene TRBV3-2) to TRBJ1-2; 8 bases are shared with TRBD1. The CDR3 extends over 13 amino acids. V lost 6 bases and J lost 6; bases outside the gene matches: 6. The V gene's germline CDR1 is LGHDT and CDR2 YNNKEL (reference sequence). The CDR3 protein is CASRPQGADGYTF. The CDR3 DNA is TGTGCCAGCAGACCTCAGGGGGCGGATGGCTACACCTTC.

In DNA form, the CDR3 reads TGTGCCAGCAGCAAGTTTCAGACAGGCCTTAATGAAAAACTGTTTTTT. Translating gives CASSKFQTGLNEKLFF. V usage is TRBV28 and J usage is TRBJ1-4; D might be TRBD1 (6 bases). Trimming took off 6 bases at V and 4 bases at J, with 18 bases between the two ends. The CDR3 spans 16 residues. The germline V gene has CDR1 MDHEN and CDR2 SYDVKM.

V gene TRBV24-1 combines with J gene TRBJ1-2, with D hard to call. Germline V gene sequence: CDR1 KGHDR, CDR2 SFDVKD. The CDR3 contains 13 residues. Trimming cost V 0 bases and J 2 bases, with 3 bases left between them. The CDR3 DNA is TGTGCCACCAGTGATTTGACAAACTATGGCTACACCTTC. Its translation is CATSDLTNYGYTF.

V usage is TRBV7-2 and J usage is TRBJ2-2; 7 nucleotides line up with TRBD2. The CDR3 runs to 17 residues. Germline V gene data show CDR1 as SGHTA and CDR2 as FQGNSA. The V gene end was trimmed by 5 bases and the J gene end by 1 base; junction bases not matched to a gene: 10. The CDR3 here is CASSPRGGIGNTGELFF. CDR3 nucleotides: TGTGCCAGCAGCCCCCGGGGAGGGATTGGGAACACCGGGGAGCTGTTTTTT.

The CDR3 DNA reads as TGCAGCGGGTCCGGGACAGGCAACAATGAGCAGTTCTTC. This sequence encodes CSGSGTGNNEQFF. The chain is built from TRBV29-1 and TRBJ2-1, with 8 bases aligning to TRBD1. V shed 7 bases and J 5 bases; nucleotides not matched to a gene: 7. CDR1 and CDR2 from the germline V gene are SQVTM and ANQGSEA. CDR3 length: 13 residues.

A single count supports this clone. The chain employs TRBV18 and TRBJ1-5; tentative D call: TRBD1 (5 bases). Germline CDR1 reads KGHSH; CDR2 reads LQKENI. The CDR3 covers 15 residues. Trimming took off 3 bases at V and 3 bases at J, with 12 bases between the two ends. CDR3 amino acids: CASSPPGTSNQPQHF. The CDR3 nucleotides read TGTGCCAGCTCACCCCCAGGGACTTCCAATCAGCCCCAGCATTTT.

This chain connects TRBV3-1 (or the pseudogene TRBV3-2) to TRBJ2-1; 13 nucleotides match TRBD2. The length of the CDR3 is 17 residues. V gave up 1 base and J gave up 0 bases; unmatched junction bases: 0. Germline assignment: CDR1 LGHDT and CDR2 YNNKEL (reference sequence). CDR3 in amino acids: CASSQGTSGGSYNEQFF. For the CDR3, the DNA is TGTGCCAGCAGCCAAGGGACTAGCGGGGGCTCCTACAATGAGCAGTTCTTC.

V usage is TRBV29-1 and J usage is TRBJ2-7, with 8 bases lining up with TRBD2. V lost 5 bases to trimming and J lost 4 bases; unmatched junction nucleotides: 4. Per the germline V gene, CDR1 is SQVTM and CDR2 is ANQGSEA. CDR3 size: 12 residues. The CDR3 bases are TGCAGCGTTCGGGGGGGGCAATACGAGCAGTACTTC. It translates to CSVRGGQYEQYF.

This chain connects TRBV6-5 to TRBJ1-2, with D tentatively TRBD1 (5 bases). From germline, CDR1 is MNHEY and CDR2 SVGAGI. The CDR3 consists of 13 residues. V dropped 7 bases and J dropped 2 bases, with 11 bases sitting between them. DNA of the CDR3: TGTGCCAGCACTCAATACAGGAACTATGGCTACACCTTC. This encodes CASTQYRNYGYTF.

The gene calls are TRBV18 and TRBJ1-1, with D possibly TRBD1 on 6 matching bases. The CDR3 covers 18 residues. Trimming shortened V by 3 bases and J by 0 bases, and 20 bases separated the two germline ends. Germline CDR1 KGHSH, CDR2 LQKENI. This chain's CDR3 is CASSPPGGGGRMNTEAFF. The CDR3 DNA reads TGTGCCAGCTCACCGCCCGGAGGGGGGGGGCGAATGAACACTGAAGCTTTCTTT.

This clone was seen only a few times. The CDR3 loop reads CAIRETGPISGNTIYF. CDR3 sequence (DNA): TGTGCCATCAGGGAGACAGGGCCCATCTCTGGAAACACCATATATTTT. V is TRBV10-3 and J is TRBJ1-3; 7 bases match TRBD1. The J segment lost 0 bases and the V segment lost 6 bases, leaving 8 bases of the junction unmatched. The CDR3 is 16 amino acids. CDR1 is ENHRY, CDR2 SYGVKD, per germline.

The V gene is TRBV2, the J gene TRBJ1-5; TRBD1 is a possible D gene (5 bases). Germline V gives CDR1 SNHLY, CDR2 FYNNEI. The V end was cut by 4 bases, the J end by 1 base, with 5 bases between. The length of the CDR3 is 13 residues. The DNA for the CDR3 is TGTGCCAGCAGTGCAGGGAGCAATCAGCCCCAGCATTTT. Amino acids: CASSAGSNQPQHF.

This clone was seen many times. The chain couples TRBV10-1 to TRBJ2-7; D ambiguous. Trimming removed 7 bases from V and 5 bases from J, with 15 bases in between. Germline-derived CDR1 and CDR2 are WNHNN and SYGVQD (reference sequence). CDR3 size: 13 residues. The DNA for the CDR3 is TGCGCCAGCATTAACTTCGGAGAACACGAGCAGTACTTC. Protein product: CASINFGEHEQYF.

This chain joins TRBV5-6 and TRBJ2-3, with D possibly TRBD2 on 5 matching bases. The CDR3 covers 16 residues. CDR1 is SGHDT, CDR2 YYEEEE, per germline. V shed 4 bases and J shed 6 bases, with 21 bases lying between them. The CDR3 region has the DNA TGTGCCAGCAGCCCTAAACTAGTCCTTATCTCGGATACGCAGTATTTT. Residues: CASSPKLVLISDTQYF.

This chain connects TRBV23-1 to TRBJ1-6, with D possibly being TRBD1 (5 bases). TRBV23-1 is assigned to the ORF class and has an uncertain function. The CDR3 is made up of 16 amino acids. Deletions cut 3 bases from V and 5 bases from J, with 14 bases between. CDR3 sequence (DNA): TGCGCCAGCAGTCACCCCCCGGGGGTGCATAATTCACCCCTCCACTTT. This sequence encodes CASSHPPGVHNSPLHF.

The V call is TRBV7-2, the J call TRBJ1-6, with D hard to call. CDR3 length equals 15 residues. The germline gives CDR1 SGHTA, CDR2 FQGNSA. V was shortened by 5 bases and J by 7 bases, with 15 bases between the two germline ends. CDR3 DNA sequence: TGTGCCAGCAGCACTCGACGGCGGCTCAATTCACCCCTCCACTTT. Encoded protein: CASSTRRRLNSPLHF.

This chain uses TRBV7-6 with TRBJ1-1, with D possibly TRBD1 on 6 matching bases. V was cut by 6 bases and J by 0 bases, with 8 bases left in between. This CDR3 comprises 13 residues. Germline V gene data show CDR1 as SGHVS and CDR2 as FNYEAQ. The CDR3 DNA reads as TGTGCCAGCAGACCAGGGGTGAACACTGAAGCTTTCTTT. Its protein is CASRPGVNTEAFF.

Points on this clone: Compared with germline, one end of the junction differs, possibly owing to a read error. The chain is built from TRBV18 and TRBJ1-5; the D gene is possibly TRBD1 (5 bases). Germline V gives CDR1 KGHSH, CDR2 LQKENI. This CDR3 has 16 amino acids. CDR3 protein: CASSPDSGTSDQPQHF. In nucleotides, the CDR3 is TGTGCCAGCTCACCAGATTCAGGGACTAGCGATCAGCCCCAGCATTTT. Based on the CDR3 plus reference TRBV18 and TRBJ1-5, the full variable domain is NAGVMQNPRHLVRRRGQEARLRCSPMKGHSHVYWYRQLPEEGLKFMVYLQKENIIDESGMPKERFSAEFPKEGPSILRIQQVVRGDSAAYFCASSPDSGTSDQPQHFGDGTRLSIL.

The V call is TRBV28, the J call TRBJ1-2; D unresolved. The CDR3 runs 14 residues. In germline, CDR1 is MDHEN, CDR2 SYDVKM. Between the trimmed V and J ends, which lost 5 bases and 8 bases, there was a span of 18 bases. The CDR3 protein is CASSSPERVWGYTF. In nucleotides, the CDR3 is TGTGCCAGCAGTAGCCCCGAGAGGGTTTGGGGCTACACCTTC.

The gene calls are TRBV7-8 and TRBJ2-5; 9 bases fit TRBD2. V shed 8 bases and J 1 base; nucleotides not matched to a gene: 8. CDR1 and CDR2 from the germline V gene are SGHVS and FQNEAQ. This CDR3 has 15 residues. For the CDR3, the DNA is TGTGCCAGCCTCAGGGCGGGGGGGAGCCAAGAGACCCAGTACTTC. Encoded protein: CASLRAGGSQETQYF. Full variable domain (outside the CDR3, taken from reference TRBV7-8 and TRBJ2-5): GAGVSQSPRYKVAKRGQDVALRCDPISGHVSLFWYQQALGQGPEFLTYFQNEAQLDKSGLPSDRFFAERPEGSVSTLKIQRTQQEDSAVYLCASLRAGGSQETQYFGPGTRLLVL.

This rearrangement joins TRBV27 to TRBJ1-1; 8 bases align to TRBD1. The CDR3 spans 14 residues. Germline assignment: CDR1 MNHEY and CDR2 SMNVEV (reference sequence). V was pared by 4 bases and J by 5 bases, with 6 bases of the junction left unmatched. The CDR3 DNA follows: TGTGCCAGCAGTTACGACAGGGGAAGGACTGAAGCTTTCTTT. This translates into CASSYDRGRTEAFF.

The chain uses TRBV19 and TRBJ2-1, with a weak D call TRBD2 (5 bases). Germline V gene sequence: CDR1 LNHDA, CDR2 SQIVND (reference sequence). V gave up 6 bases and J gave up 9 bases, with 12 bases separating them. The CDR3 contains 12 residues. This chain's CDR3 is CASRGTRGEQFF. In nucleotides, the CDR3 is TGTGCCAGTAGGGGAACTAGAGGTGAGCAGTTCTTC.

The chain has TRBV7-6 and TRBJ1-2, with D perhaps matching TRBD1 (5 bases). Looked up from germline, CDR1 is SGHVS and CDR2 is FNYEAQ. This CDR3 has 15 residues. Trimming took 3 bases from V and 3 from J, leaving 14 bases between them. CDR3 in amino acids: CASSLDAGLDYGYTF. The CDR3 DNA is TGTGCCAGCAGCTTGGACGCAGGGTTGGACTATGGCTACACCTTC.